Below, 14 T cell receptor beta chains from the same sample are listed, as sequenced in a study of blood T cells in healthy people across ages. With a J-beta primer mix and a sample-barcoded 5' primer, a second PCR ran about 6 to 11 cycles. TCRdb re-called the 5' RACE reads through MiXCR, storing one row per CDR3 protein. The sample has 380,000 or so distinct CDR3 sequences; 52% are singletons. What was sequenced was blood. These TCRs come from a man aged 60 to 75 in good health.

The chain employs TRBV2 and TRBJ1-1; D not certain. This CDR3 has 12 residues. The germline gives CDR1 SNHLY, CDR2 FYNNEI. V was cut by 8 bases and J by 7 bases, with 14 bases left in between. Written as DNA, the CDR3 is TGTGCCAGCGGGTGGGATGAGGGTGAAGCTTTCTTT. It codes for CASGWDEGEAFF.

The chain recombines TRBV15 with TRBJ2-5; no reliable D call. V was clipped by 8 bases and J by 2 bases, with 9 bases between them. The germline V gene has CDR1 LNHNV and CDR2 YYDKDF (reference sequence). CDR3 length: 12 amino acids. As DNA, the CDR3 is TGTGCCACCGGCCCAGCTCAAGAGACCCAGTACTTC. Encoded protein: CATGPAQETQYF.

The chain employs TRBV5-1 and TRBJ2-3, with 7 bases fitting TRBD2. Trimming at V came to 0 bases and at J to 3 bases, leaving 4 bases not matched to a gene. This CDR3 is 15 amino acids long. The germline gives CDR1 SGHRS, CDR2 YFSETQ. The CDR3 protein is CASSLVVGGTDTQYF. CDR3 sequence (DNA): TGCGCCAGCAGCTTGGTCGTCGGGGGGACAGATACGCAGTATTTT.

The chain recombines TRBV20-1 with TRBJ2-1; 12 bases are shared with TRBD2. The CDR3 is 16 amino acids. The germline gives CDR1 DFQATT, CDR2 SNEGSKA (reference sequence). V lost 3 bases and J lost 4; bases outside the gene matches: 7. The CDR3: CSASPSTSGRYNEQFF. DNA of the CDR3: TGCAGTGCTAGCCCCTCCACTAGCGGGAGGTACAATGAGCAGTTCTTC.

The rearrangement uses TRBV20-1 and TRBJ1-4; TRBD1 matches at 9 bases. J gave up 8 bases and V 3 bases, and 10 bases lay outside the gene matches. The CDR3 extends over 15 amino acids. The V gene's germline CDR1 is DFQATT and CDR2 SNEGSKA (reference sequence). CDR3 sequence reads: CSARGDRGIREKLFF. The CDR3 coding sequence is TGCAGTGCTAGGGGCGACAGGGGGATACGGGAAAAACTGTTTTTT.

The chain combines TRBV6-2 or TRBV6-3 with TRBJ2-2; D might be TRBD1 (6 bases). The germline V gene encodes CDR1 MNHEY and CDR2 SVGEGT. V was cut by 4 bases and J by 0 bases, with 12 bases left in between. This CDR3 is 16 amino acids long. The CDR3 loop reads CASSSGTPANTGELFF. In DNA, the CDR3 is TGTGCCAGCAGTTCCGGGACACCCGCGAACACCGGGGAGCTGTTTTTT.

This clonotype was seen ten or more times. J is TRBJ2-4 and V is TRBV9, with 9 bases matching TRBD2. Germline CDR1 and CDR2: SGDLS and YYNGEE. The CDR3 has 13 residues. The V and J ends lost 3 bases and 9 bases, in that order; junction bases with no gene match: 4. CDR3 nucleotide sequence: TGTGCCAGCAGCGGGACTAGCGATGGCATTCAGTACTTC. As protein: CASSGTSDGIQYF.

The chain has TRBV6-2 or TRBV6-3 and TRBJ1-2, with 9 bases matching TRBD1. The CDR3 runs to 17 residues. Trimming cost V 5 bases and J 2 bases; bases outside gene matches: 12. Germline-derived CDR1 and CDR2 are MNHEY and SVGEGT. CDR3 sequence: CASSPRTGASQNYGYTF. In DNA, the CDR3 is TGTGCCAGCAGTCCGCGGACAGGGGCCTCTCAGAACTATGGCTACACCTTC.

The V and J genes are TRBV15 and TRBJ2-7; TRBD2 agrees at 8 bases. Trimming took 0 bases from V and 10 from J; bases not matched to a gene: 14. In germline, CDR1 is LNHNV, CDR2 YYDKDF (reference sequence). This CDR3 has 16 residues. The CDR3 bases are TGTGCCACCAGCAGAGATCTCGGGGGGGCCGGGATGATCCAGTACTTC. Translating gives CATSRDLGGAGMIQYF.

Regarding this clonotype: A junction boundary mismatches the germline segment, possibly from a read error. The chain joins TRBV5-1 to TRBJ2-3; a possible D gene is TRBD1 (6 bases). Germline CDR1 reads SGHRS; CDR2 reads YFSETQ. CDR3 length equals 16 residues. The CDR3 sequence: CASSLGDGGRTDTQYF. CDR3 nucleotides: TGCGCCAGCAGTTTGGGAGATGGGGGCCGCACAGATACGCAGTATTTT. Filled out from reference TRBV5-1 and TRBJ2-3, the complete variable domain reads KAGVTQTPRYLIKTRGQQVTLSCSPISGHRSVSWYQQTPGQGLQFLFEYFSETQRNKGNFPGRFSGRQFSNSRSEMNVSTLELGDSALYLCASSLGDGGRTDTQYFGPGTRLTVL.

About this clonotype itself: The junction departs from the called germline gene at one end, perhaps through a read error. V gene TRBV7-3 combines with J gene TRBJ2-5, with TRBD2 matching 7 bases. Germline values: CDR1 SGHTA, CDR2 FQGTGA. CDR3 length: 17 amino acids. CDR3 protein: CASSLSSGRGSGETLYF. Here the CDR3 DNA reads TGTGCCAGCAGCTTATCTAGCGGTAGAGGTTCTGGAGAGACCCTGTACTTC.

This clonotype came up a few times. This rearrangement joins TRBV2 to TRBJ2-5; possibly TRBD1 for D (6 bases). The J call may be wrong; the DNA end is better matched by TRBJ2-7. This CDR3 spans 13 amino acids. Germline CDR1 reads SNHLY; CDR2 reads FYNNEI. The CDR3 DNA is TGTGCCAGCAGGAGACAGGTCACCTACGAGCAGTACTTC. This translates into CASRRQVTYEQYF.

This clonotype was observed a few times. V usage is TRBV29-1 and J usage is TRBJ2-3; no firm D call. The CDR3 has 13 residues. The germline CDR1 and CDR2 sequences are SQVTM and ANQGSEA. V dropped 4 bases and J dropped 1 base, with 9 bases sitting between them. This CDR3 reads CSVVGRGTDTQYF. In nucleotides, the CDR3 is TGCAGCGTTGTGGGTAGGGGCACAGATACGCAGTATTTT.

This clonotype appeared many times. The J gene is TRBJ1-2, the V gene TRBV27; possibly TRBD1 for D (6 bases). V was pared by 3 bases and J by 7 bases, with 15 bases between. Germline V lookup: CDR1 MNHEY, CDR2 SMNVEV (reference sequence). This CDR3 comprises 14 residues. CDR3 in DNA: TGTGCCAGCAGTTTTAGGGGGGCAGGTGGTGGCTACACCTTC. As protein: CASSFRGAGGGYTF.